What follows are 5 T cell receptor beta chains derived from one specimen sequenced in a study of cytomegalovirus exposure and HLA in healthy donors (dated by TCRdb to 2017 to 2019). Libraries were constructed by the immunoSEQ multiplex PCR assay. The multiplex PCR relied on a mix of 60 forward primers for TCR Vbeta segments and 13 reverse primers for TCR Jbeta segments. Drawn from immuneACCESS, this table holds only the in-frame rearrangements with V and J called that TCRdb kept. Clones are partly lost; checked studies trace under half to an unresolved V gene and leave the rest unexplained. The sample includes hundreds of thousands of clones, with 70% to 80% observed a single time. Roughly 2.5% of the sample belongs to the ten largest clones. The sequenced sample was PBMCs. The receptor set was obtained from a woman aged 60-70 years in good health and CMV-seropositive.

The CDR3 is CASSRIAGAGTGELFF. The CDR3 bases are TGCGCCAGCAGCCGAATAGCGGGGGCTGGGACCGGGGAGCTGTTTTTT. This chain joins TRBV5-1 and TRBJ2-2, with TRBD2 matching over 9 bases. The J segment lost 5 bases and the V segment lost 4 bases, leaving 9 bases of the junction unmatched. The CDR3 is made up of 16 amino acids. The V gene's germline CDR1 is SGHRS and CDR2 YFSETQ.

The rearrangement links TRBV25-1 to TRBJ1-1, with a tentative D call TRBD1 (5 bases). Germline lookup yields CDR1 MGHDK and CDR2 SYGVNS. The CDR3 contains 11 residues. Trimming shortened V by 7 bases and J by 5 bases, and 8 bases separated the two germline ends. CDR3 loop: CASKRGTEAFF. The CDR3 nucleotides read TGTGCCAGCAAACGGGGGACTGAAGCTTTCTTT.

This rearrangement joins TRBV6-4 to TRBJ1-1; unclear D gene. V dropped 5 bases and J dropped 0 bases, with 10 bases sitting between them. Germline CDR1 reads MRHNA; CDR2 reads SNTAGT. This CDR3 region has 14 residues. Written as DNA, the CDR3 is TGTGCCAGCAGTCCATCGGGGATGAACACTGAAGCTTTCTTT. Amino acid sequence: CASSPSGMNTEAFF.

This clone was seen only a few times. The gene calls are TRBV19 and TRBJ1-2; 9 nucleotides align to TRBD1. Germline V gene sequence: CDR1 LNHDA, CDR2 SQIVND (reference sequence). The V and J ends lost 10 bases and 6 bases, in that order; junction bases with no gene match: 15. The CDR3 is 15 residues long. This chain's CDR3 is CATTPTGQGWNGYTF. The CDR3 DNA is TGTGCCACCACGCCCACGGGACAGGGATGGAATGGCTACACCTTC.

The V call is TRBV6-6, the J call TRBJ2-7; D not certain. Germline values: CDR1 MNHNY, CDR2 SVGAGI (reference sequence). This CDR3 spans 13 amino acids. The V end lost 3 bases, the J end lost 4 bases, and 10 bases lay between the germline ends. In DNA, the CDR3 is TGTGCCAGCAGTTATTTGTCGGAGTACGAGCAGTACTTC. This sequence encodes CASSYLSEYEQYF.